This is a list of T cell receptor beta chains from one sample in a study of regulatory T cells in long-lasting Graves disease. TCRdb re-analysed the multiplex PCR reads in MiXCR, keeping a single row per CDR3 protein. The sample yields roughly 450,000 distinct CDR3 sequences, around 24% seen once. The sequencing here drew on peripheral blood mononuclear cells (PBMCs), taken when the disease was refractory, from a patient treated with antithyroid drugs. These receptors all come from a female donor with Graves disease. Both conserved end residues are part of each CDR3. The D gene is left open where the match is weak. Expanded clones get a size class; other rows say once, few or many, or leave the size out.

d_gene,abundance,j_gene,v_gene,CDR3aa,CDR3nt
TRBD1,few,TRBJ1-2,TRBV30,CALDRDEDYGYTF,TGTGCCTTGGACAGGGATGAGGACTATGGCTACACCTTC
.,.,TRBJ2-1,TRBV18,CASSRDGTVPSREEQFF,TGTGCCAGCTCACGCGATGGGACCGTTCCGTCGAGGGAGGAGCAGTTCTTC
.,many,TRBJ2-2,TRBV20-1,CSARVYGSAVTGELFF,TGCAGTGCTAGAGTTTACGGGAGCGCGGTCACCGGGGAGCTGTTTTTT
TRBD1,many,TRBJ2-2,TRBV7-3,CASSPYRQDRGTGELFF,TGTGCCAGCAGCCCATACCGCCAGGACAGGGGAACCGGGGAGCTGTTTTTT
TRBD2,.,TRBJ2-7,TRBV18,CASSQRGGYEQYF,TGTGCCAGCAGCCAGCGGGGGGGCTACGAGCAGTACTTC
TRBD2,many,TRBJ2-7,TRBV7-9,CASSLASGVYEQYF,TGTGCCAGCAGTTTAGCTAGCGGGGTCTACGAGCAGTACTTC
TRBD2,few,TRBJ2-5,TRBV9,CASSASGISETQYF,TGTGCCAGCAGCGCTAGCGGGATTTCAGAGACCCAGTACTTC
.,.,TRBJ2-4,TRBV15,CATSRVQTKNIQYF,TGTGCCACCAGCAGAGTACAGACCAAAAACATTCAGTACTTC
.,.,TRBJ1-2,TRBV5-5,CASGREEPWNYGYTF,TGTGCCAGCGGCCGGGAGGAGCCTTGGAACTATGGCTACACCTTC
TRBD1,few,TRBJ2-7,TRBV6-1,CASRIPGQSYEQYF,TGTGCCAGCCGTATCCCGGGACAGAGCTACGAGCAGTACTTC
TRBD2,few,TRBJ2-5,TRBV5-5,CASSFAGGGEETQYF,TGTGCCAGCAGCTTTGCCGGGGGGGGGGAAGAGACCCAGTACTTC
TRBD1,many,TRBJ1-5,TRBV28,CASSRNRGSNQPQHF,TGTGCCAGCAGTCGGAACAGGGGTAGCAATCAGCCCCAGCATTTT
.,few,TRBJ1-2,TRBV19,CASRREGPAYGYTF,TGTGCCAGTAGGCGGGAGGGTCCGGCTTATGGCTACACCTTC
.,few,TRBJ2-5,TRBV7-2,CASSRDGRLGTQYF,TGTGCCAGCAGCCGGGACGGACGCTTGGGGACCCAGTACTTC
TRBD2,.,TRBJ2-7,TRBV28,CAGTVAGTSREQYF,TGTGCCGGCACCGTAGCGGGAACCTCTCGCGAGCAGTACTTC
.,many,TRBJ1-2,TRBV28,CAIRPGGHGYTF,TGTGCCATCAGACCCGGGGGCCATGGCTACACCTTC
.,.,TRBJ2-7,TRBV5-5,CASANLQGTARRIEQYF,TGTGCCAGCGCAAACTTGCAGGGAACTGCTAGGAGGATCGAGCAGTACTTC
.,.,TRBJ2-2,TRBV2,CASSGRRGGELFF,TGTGCCAGCAGTGGACGCCGCGGCGGGGAGCTGTTTTTT
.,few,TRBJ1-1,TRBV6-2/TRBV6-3,CASSPPQGREAFF,TGTGCCAGCAGTCCCCCACAGGGACGCGAAGCTTTCTTT
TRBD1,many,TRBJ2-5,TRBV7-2,CASSLRPAGGHRQETQYF,TGTGCCAGCAGCTTACGCCCGGCAGGGGGCCATCGACAAGAGACCCAGTACTTC
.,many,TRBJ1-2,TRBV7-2,CASSLGMGGWGYTF,TGTGCCAGCAGCTTAGGCATGGGAGGTTGGGGCTACACCTTC
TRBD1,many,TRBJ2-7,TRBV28,CASSQTGASGEQYF,TGTGCCAGCAGCCAGACAGGGGCGAGTGGGGAGCAGTACTTC
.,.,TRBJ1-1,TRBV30,CAWKTGTLNTEAFF,TGTGCCTGGAAGACAGGTACGTTGAACACTGAAGCTTTCTTT
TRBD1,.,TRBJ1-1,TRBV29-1,CSVHRGLGEAFF,TGCAGCGTTCACAGGGGGCTTGGTGAAGCTTTCTTT
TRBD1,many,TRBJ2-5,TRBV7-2,CASRLGQIETQYF,TGTGCCAGCCGCTTGGGACAGATAGAGACCCAGTACTTC
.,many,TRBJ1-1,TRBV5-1,CASSLERGANTEAFF,TGCGCCAGCAGCTTGGAACGGGGTGCAAACACTGAAGCTTTCTTT
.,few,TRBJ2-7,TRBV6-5,CASSYQRSSYEQYF,TGTGCCAGCAGTTACCAGAGGAGCTCCTACGAGCAGTACTTC
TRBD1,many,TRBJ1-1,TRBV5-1,CASSLGQPMNTEAFF,TGTGCCAGCAGTTTGGGACAGCCAATGAACACTGAAGCTTTCTTT
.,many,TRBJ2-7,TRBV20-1,CSARDFVGLTPNEQYF,TGCAGTGCTAGAGATTTTGTCGGGCTTACCCCCAACGAGCAGTACTTC
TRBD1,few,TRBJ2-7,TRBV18,CASSQETGGFYEQYF,TGTGCCAGCTCACAAGAGACAGGGGGCTTCTACGAGCAGTACTTC
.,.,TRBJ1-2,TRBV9,CASSVGGEQGYTF,TGTGCCAGCAGCGTAGGGGGGGAACAAGGCTACACCTTC
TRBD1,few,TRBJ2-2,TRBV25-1,CASSPDRVPGELFF,TGTGCCAGCAGTCCGGACAGGGTACCCGGGGAGCTGTTTTTT
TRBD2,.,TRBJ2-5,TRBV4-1,CASSPGLAGGPPTVKTQYF,TGCGCCAGCAGCCCCGGACTAGCGGGAGGGCCTCCCACTGTAAAGACCCAGTACTTC
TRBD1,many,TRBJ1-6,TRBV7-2,CASSPATGGDSPLHF,TGTGCCAGCAGCCCAGCGACAGGGGGAGATTCACCCCTCCACTTT
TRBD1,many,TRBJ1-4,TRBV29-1,CSVDGQGAEKLFF,TGCAGCGTTGACGGACAGGGGGCTGAAAAACTGTTTTTT
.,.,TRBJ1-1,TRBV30,CAWSGVNTEAFF,TGTGCCTGGAGTGGGGTGAACACTGAAGCTTTCTTT
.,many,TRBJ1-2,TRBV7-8,CASSAREEGGYTF,TGTGCCAGCAGCGCCAGGGAGGAGGGTGGCTACACCTTC
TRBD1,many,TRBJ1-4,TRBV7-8,CASSLKGVPDRGEKLFF,TGTGCCAGCAGCTTAAAAGGGGTTCCGGACAGGGGTGAAAAACTGTTTTTT
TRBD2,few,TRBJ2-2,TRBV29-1,CSARLAGTGELFF,TGCAGCGCGAGACTAGCGGGAACCGGGGAGCTGTTTTTT
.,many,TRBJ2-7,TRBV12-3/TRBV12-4,CAGSFGPYEQYF,TGTGCCGGCAGTTTCGGCCCCTACGAGCAGTACTTC
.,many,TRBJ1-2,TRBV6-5,CASSYDGGQNYGYTF,TGTGCCAGCAGTTACGATGGGGGCCAGAACTATGGCTACACCTTC
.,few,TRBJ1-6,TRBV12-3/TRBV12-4,CASKGDVGSPLHF,TGTGCCAGCAAGGGCGATGTGGGATCACCCCTCCACTTT
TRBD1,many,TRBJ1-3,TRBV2,CASSSTGAGNTIYF,TGTGCCAGCAGTTCGACAGGGGCTGGAAACACCATATATTTT
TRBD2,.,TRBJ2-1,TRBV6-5,CASSYGGTSGSDEQFF,TGTGCCAGCAGTTACGGCGGGACTAGCGGGAGTGATGAGCAGTTCTTC
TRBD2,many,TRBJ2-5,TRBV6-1,CASEGSGKETQYF,TGTGCCAGCGAGGGTAGCGGGAAAGAGACCCAGTACTTC
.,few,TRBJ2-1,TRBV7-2,CASSPPLRDRSYNEQFF,TGTGCCAGCAGCCCACCCCTCCGGGACCGCTCCTACAATGAGCAGTTCTTC
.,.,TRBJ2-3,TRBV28,CASSFQRGSMSDTQYF,TGTGCCAGCAGTTTTCAAAGGGGTTCTATGTCAGATACGCAGTATTTT
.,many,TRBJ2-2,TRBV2,CASSARQVRTGELFF,TGTGCCAGCAGTGCGAGACAGGTCCGAACCGGGGAGCTGTTTTTT
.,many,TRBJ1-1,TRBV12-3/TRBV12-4,CASSLTSRANTEAFF,TGTGCCAGCAGTCTAACCTCGAGGGCCAACACTGAAGCTTTCTTT
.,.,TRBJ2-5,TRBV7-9,CASSFFGSETQYF,TGTGCCAGCAGCTTCTTCGGGAGTGAGACCCAGTACTTC
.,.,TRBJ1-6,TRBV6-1,CASSADGDSPLHF,TGTGCCAGCAGTGCCGACGGGGATTCACCCCTCCACTTT
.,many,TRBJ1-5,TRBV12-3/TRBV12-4,CASSFGGQPQHF,TGTGCCAGCAGTTTTGGCGGTCAGCCCCAGCATTTT
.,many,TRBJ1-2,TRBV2,CASSDTVGHGYTF,TGTGCCAGCAGTGATACAGTCGGCCATGGCTACACCTTC
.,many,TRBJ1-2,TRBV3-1,CASSQEVAPSGYTF,TGTGCCAGCAGCCAAGAAGTGGCCCCCAGCGGCTACACCTTC
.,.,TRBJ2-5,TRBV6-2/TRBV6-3,CASSYTLSQETQYF,TGTGCCAGCAGTTACACGCTGTCACAGGAGACCCAGTACTTC
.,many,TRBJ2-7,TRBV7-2,CASSFDSGFEQYF,TGTGCCAGCAGCTTTGATTCTGGGTTCGAGCAGTACTTC